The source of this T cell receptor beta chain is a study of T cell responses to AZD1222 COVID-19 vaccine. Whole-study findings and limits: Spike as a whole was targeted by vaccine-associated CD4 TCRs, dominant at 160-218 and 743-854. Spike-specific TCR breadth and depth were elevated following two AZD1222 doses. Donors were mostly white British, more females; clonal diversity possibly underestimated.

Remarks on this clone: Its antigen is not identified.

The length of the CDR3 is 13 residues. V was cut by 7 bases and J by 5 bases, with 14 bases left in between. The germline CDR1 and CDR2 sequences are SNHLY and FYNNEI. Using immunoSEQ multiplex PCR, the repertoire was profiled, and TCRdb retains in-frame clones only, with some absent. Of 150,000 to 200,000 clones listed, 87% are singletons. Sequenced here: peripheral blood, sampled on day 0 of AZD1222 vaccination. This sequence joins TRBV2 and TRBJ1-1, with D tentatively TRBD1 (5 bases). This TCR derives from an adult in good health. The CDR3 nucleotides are TGTGCCAGCATGAGGGGTGATAGAACTGAAGCTTTCTTT. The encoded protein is CASMRGDRTEAFF.